These 6 T cell receptor beta chains came from one sample sequenced in a study of blood T cells in healthy people across ages. Together with a sample-barcoded 5' primer, a J-beta primer mix was included in a second PCR lasting about 7 to 12 cycles. MiXCR, applied by TCRdb to the 5' RACE reads, yields one record per CDR3 protein. This table has about 1.4 million distinct CDR3 sequences, approximately 59% appearing once. Sequencing input: blood. These receptors all come from a man aged 18 to 30 in good health.

V usage is TRBV7-9 and J usage is TRBJ1-1; D gene ambiguous. The germline V gene has CDR1 SEHNR and CDR2 FQNEAQ (reference sequence). CDR3 length equals 14 residues. V lost 1 base, J lost 4 bases, and 10 bases lay in between. The CDR3 DNA reads TGTGCCAGCAGCTTAGAGCCTGGGTTCACTGAAGCTTTCTTT. Amino acid sequence: CASSLEPGFTEAFF.

CDR3 residues: CSASTGQQNTEAFF. CDR3 DNA sequence: TGCAGCGCATCAACGGGGCAGCAGAACACTGAAGCTTTCTTT. V usage is TRBV29-1 and J usage is TRBJ1-1; D may be TRBD1 (5 bases). Trimming stripped 7 bases from V and 1 base from J, with 16 bases between. The CDR3 spans 14 residues. Germline assignment: CDR1 SQVTM and CDR2 ANQGSEA.

This chain connects TRBV29-1 to TRBJ1-5; D not resolved. The CDR3 extends over 12 amino acids. The germline CDR1 and CDR2 sequences are SQVTM and ANQGSEA. Trimming cost V 8 bases and J 3 bases, with 11 bases left between them. CDR3 sequence: CSNRDPNQPQHF. The CDR3 DNA reads TGCAGCAACCGGGATCCCAATCAGCCCCAGCATTTT. The full variable domain, rest sourced from reference TRBV29-1 and TRBJ1-5, is SAVISQKPSRDICQRGTSLTIQCQVDSQVTMMFWYRQQPGQSLTLIATANQGSEATYESGFVIDKFPISRPNLTFSTLTVSNMSPEDSSIYLCSNRDPNQPQHFGDGTRLSIL.

The rearrangement links TRBV7-9 to TRBJ2-3; D is perhaps TRBD2 (6 bases). The length of the CDR3 is 19 residues. V was trimmed by 4 bases and J by 2 bases, leaving 25 bases between them. Germline V gene data show CDR1 as SEHNR and CDR2 as FQNEAQ (reference sequence). CDR3: CASSSAIKPAGIITDTQYF. The CDR3 coding sequence is TGTGCCAGCAGCTCCGCGATCAAGCCGGCGGGGATTATCACAGATACGCAGTATTTT.

V is TRBV4-1 and J is TRBJ2-1, with no clear D. The ends were cut back, 1 base at V and 6 bases at J, with 4 bases in the middle. This CDR3 is 12 amino acids long. Germline V lookup: CDR1 MGHRA, CDR2 YSYEKL. This CDR3 is CASSQAFNEQFF. The CDR3 DNA reads as TGCGCCAGCAGCCAAGCATTCAATGAGCAGTTCTTC.

The rearrangement joins TRBV6-5 to TRBJ1-4; no firm D call. The CDR3 is 16 residues long. The germline V and J ends were trimmed by 6 bases and 0 bases, with 14 bases remaining between them. The germline gives CDR1 MNHEY, CDR2 SVGAGI. CDR3 sequence (DNA): TGTGCCAGCAGCCCTCTGTTCGGGGCAACTAATGAAAAACTGTTTTTT. Protein: CASSPLFGATNEKLFF.